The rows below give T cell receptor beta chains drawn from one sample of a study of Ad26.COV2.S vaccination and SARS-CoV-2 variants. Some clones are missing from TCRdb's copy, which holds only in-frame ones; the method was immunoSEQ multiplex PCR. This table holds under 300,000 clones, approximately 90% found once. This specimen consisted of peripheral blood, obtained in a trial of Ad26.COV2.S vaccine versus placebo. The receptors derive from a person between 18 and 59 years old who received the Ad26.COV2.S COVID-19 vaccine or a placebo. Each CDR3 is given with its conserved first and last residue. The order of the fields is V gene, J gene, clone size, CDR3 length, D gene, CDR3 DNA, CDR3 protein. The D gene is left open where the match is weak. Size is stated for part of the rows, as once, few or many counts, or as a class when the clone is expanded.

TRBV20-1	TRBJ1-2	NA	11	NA	TGCAGTGCTAGAAAATTCGACGGCTACACCTTC	CSARKFDGYTF
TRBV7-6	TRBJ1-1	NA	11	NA	TGTGCCAGCAGCTTAGCGAGTGAAGCTTTCTTT	CASSLASEAFF
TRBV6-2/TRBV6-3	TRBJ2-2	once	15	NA	TGTGCCAGCAGTCAGGGAGCTAGGGTGTCGAAGGAGCTGTTTTTT	CASSQGARVSKELFF
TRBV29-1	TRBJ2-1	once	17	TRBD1	TGCAGCGTTGAAGCCGGGCAGGGGGTGAGCTCCTACAATGAGCAGTTCTTC	CSVEAGQGVSSYNEQFF
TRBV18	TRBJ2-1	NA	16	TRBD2	TGTGCCAGCTCACCACCGGCAGCGGGAGTGCCCAATGAGCAGTTCTTC	CASSPPAAGVPNEQFF
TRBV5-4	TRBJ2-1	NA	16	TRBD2	TGTGCCAGCAGCCCTCGAACTAGCGGCCTCGGAGGGGAGCAGTTCTTC	CASSPRTSGLGGEQFF
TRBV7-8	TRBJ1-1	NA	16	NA	TGTGCCAGCAGCTTAGTGGGGGGGCCCATGAACACTGAAGCTTTCTTT	CASSLVGGPMNTEAFF
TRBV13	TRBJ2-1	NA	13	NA	TGTGCCAGCAGCTTAGGAACGGGTGATGAGCAGTTCTTC	CASSLGTGDEQFF
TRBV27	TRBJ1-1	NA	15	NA	TGTGCCAGCAGGATACAGGGACCTATGAACACTGAAGCTTTCTTT	CASRIQGPMNTEAFF
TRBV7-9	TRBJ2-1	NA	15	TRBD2	TGTGCCAGCAGCTTCTCGTCAAGCGGGGTCGGTGAGCAGTTCTTC	CASSFSSSGVGEQFF
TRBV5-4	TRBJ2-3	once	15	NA	TGTGCCAGCAGGATTACTAGTTCAGGCACAGATACGCAGTATTTT	CASRITSSGTDTQYF
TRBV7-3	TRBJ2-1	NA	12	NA	TGTGCCAGCAGGTCACAGGGCAATGAGCAGTTCTTC	CASRSQGNEQFF
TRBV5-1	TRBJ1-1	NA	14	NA	TGCGCCAGCAGCCGGGACAACCAGAACACTGAAGCTTTCTTT	CASSRDNQNTEAFF
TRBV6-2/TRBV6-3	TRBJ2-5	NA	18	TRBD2	TGTGCCAGCAGTTCTCACGGTTTAGCGGGAGGGCCTGCAGAGACCCAGTACTTC	CASSSHGLAGGPAETQYF
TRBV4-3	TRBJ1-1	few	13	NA	TGCGCCAGTAGGGGACGGGAGAACACTGAAGCTTTCTTT	CASRGRENTEAFF
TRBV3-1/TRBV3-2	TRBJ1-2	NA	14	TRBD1	TGTGCCAGCAGCCAAGGACAGGGGGCGCATGGCTACACCTTC	CASSQGQGAHGYTF
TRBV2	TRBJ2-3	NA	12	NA	TGTGCCAGCCAGGGGCCCCTACGAGGGCAGTATTTT	CASQGPLRGQYF
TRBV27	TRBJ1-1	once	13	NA	TGTGCCAGCAGTTTGGGACACACCTCTGAAGCTTTCTTT	CASSLGHTSEAFF
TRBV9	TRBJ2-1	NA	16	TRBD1	TGTGCCAGCAGCGTAGGTGGGACAGGGGGCTTCAATGAGCAGTTCTTC	CASSVGGTGGFNEQFF
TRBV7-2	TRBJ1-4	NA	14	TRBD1	TGTGCCAGCAGCGCCCTCGGACAGGTGGAAAAACTGTTTTTT	CASSALGQVEKLFF
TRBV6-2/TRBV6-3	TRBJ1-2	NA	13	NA	TGTGCCAGCAGTCAAGGGGGGATCTATGGCTACACCTTC	CASSQGGIYGYTF
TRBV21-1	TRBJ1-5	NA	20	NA	TGTGCCAGCAGCAAAGCGCTTTGGCACCCCCGCGCTTACAGTAATCAGCCCCAGCATTTT	CASSKALWHPRAYSNQPQHF
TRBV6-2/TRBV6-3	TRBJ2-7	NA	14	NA	TGTGCCAGCAGTTACGGGGTGGGAGGCTACGAGCAGTACTTC	CASSYGVGGYEQYF
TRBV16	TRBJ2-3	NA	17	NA	TGTGCCAGCAGCCAACAGAATTTGGCGTCTGGCACAGATACGCAGTATTTT	CASSQQNLASGTDTQYF
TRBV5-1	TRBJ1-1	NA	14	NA	TGCGCCAGCAAAACCACCCCAGGGGCCACTGAAGCTTTCTTT	CASKTTPGATEAFF
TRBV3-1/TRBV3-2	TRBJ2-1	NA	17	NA	TGTGCCAGCAGCCAAGATAGTAGGCGTAAGGGTGGTGGTGAGCAGTTCTTC	CASSQDSRRKGGGEQFF
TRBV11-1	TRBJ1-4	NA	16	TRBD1	TGTGCCAGCAGCTTAGTCCCCGACAGGGACGCGGAAAAACTGTTTTTT	CASSLVPDRDAEKLFF
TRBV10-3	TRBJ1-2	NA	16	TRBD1	TGTGCCATCAGGGGTGGGACAGGGGTACCCGACTATGGCTACACCTTC	CAIRGGTGVPDYGYTF
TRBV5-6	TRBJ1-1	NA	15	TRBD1	TGTGCCAGCAGCTTAGTTTGGCAGGGGGCTAGTGAAGCTTTCTTT	CASSLVWQGASEAFF
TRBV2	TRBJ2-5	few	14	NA	TGTGCCAGCAGGCAGATGACTCAGCAAGAGACCCAGTACTTC	CASRQMTQQETQYF
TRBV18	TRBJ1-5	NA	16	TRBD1	TGTGCCAGCTCTCCAGGGACAGGGGTAACCAATCAGCCCCAGCATTTT	CASSPGTGVTNQPQHF
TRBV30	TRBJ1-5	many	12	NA	TGTGCCTGGAGTGTACGGGGCCAGCCCCAGCATTTT	CAWSVRGQPQHF
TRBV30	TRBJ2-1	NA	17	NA	TGTGCCTGGAGTGTACGACAGGTAGTTCTCTCCTACAATGAGCAGTTCTTC	CAWSVRQVVLSYNEQFF
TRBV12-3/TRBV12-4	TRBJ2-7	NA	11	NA	TGTGCCAGCAGCCCGGGCTACGAGCAGTACTTC	CASSPGYEQYF
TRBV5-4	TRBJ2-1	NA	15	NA	TGTGCCAGCAGCTCGAACAGCGTTGCCTACAATGAGCAGTTCTTC	CASSSNSVAYNEQFF
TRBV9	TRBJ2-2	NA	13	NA	TGTGCCAGCAGTAGAGCGAACACCGGGGAGCTGTTTTTT	CASSRANTGELFF
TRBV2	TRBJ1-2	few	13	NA	TGTGCCAGCTCCAGGGACAACAACTATGGCTACACCTTC	CASSRDNNYGYTF
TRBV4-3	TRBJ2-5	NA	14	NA	TGCGCCAGCAGCCAAAACCAGGGTGGAGAGACCCAGTACTTC	CASSQNQGGETQYF
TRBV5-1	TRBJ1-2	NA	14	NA	TGCGCCAGCAGCTTGGGCAGGGGAAACTATGGCTACACCTTC	CASSLGRGNYGYTF
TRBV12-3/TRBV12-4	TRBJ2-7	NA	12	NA	TGTGCCAGCAGTTCCGCGGGGGACAAGCAGTACTTC	CASSSAGDKQYF
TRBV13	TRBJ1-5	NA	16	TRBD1	TGTGCCAGCAGCTTAGGGACAGGGGGCAGGGGTCAGCCCCAGCATTTT	CASSLGTGGRGQPQHF
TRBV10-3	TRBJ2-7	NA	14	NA	TGTGCCATCGAAAATGGGTGGAGGGTCTACGAGCAGTACTTC	CAIENGWRVYEQYF
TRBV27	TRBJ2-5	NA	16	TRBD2	TGTGCCAGCACGTCGACTAGCGGGAGGGCCTGGGAGACCCAGTACTTC	CASTSTSGRAWETQYF
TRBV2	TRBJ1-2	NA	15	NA	TGTGCCAGCAGGCCAGTTCCAAGAGATAACTATGGCTACACCTTC	CASRPVPRDNYGYTF
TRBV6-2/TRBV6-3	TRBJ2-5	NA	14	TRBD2	TGTGCCAGCAGCCGGGGACTAGCGCGAGAGACCCAGTACTTC	CASSRGLARETQYF
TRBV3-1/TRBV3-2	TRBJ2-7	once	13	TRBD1	TGTGCCAGCAGCCATCCAGGGGGTCACGAGCAGTACTTC	CASSHPGGHEQYF
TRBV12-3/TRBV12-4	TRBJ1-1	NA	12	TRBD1	TGTGCCAGCAGGCGGGACAGGGGACTTGCTTTCTTT	CASRRDRGLAFF
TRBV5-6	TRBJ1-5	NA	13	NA	TGTGCCAGCAGCCGCAGGGGCAATCAGCCCCAGCATTTT	CASSRRGNQPQHF
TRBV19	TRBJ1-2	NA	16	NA	TGTGCCAGCTCTAAAACCCCCCTGACAGATAACTATGGCTACACCTTC	CASSKTPLTDNYGYTF
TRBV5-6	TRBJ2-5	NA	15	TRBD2	TGTGCCAGCAGCTTGGCCAATAGCGGGAGGGAGACCCAGTACTTC	CASSLANSGRETQYF
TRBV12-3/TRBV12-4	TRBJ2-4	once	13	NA	TGTGCCAGCAGTTGGGCTACAGTAAACATTCAGTACTTC	CASSWATVNIQYF
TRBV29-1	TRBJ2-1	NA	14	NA	TGCAGCGTTGGAGAGGGCCCTATGTACCGTGAGCAGTTCTTC	CSVGEGPMYREQFF
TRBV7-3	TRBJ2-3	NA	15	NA	TGTGCCAGCAGTCTTATTCCGGATTTCACAGATACGCAGTATTTT	CASSLIPDFTDTQYF
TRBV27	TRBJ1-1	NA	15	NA	TGTGCCAGCAGTTTACGGGGTTCTATGAACACTGAAGCTTTCTTT	CASSLRGSMNTEAFF
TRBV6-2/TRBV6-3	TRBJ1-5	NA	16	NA	TGTGCCAGCAGTTACGGAGCGGGCCGAGAGGGTCAGCCCCAGCATTTT	CASSYGAGREGQPQHF
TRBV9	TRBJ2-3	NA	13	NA	TGTGCCAGCAGCGTACTGGAGCGGGATACGCAGTATTTT	CASSVLERDTQYF
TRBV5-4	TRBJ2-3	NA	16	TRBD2	TGTGCCAGCAGCTATGGCGGGAGAGGGGGCACAGATACGCAGTATTTT	CASSYGGRGGTDTQYF
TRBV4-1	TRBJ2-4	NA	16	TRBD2	TGCGCCAGCAGCCAAGTCACCGGGACTAGCGAGTACATTCAGTACTTC	CASSQVTGTSEYIQYF
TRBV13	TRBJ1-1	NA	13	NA	TGTGCCAGCAGCTTAGTCGGCAGAGCAGAAGCTTTCTTT	CASSLVGRAEAFF